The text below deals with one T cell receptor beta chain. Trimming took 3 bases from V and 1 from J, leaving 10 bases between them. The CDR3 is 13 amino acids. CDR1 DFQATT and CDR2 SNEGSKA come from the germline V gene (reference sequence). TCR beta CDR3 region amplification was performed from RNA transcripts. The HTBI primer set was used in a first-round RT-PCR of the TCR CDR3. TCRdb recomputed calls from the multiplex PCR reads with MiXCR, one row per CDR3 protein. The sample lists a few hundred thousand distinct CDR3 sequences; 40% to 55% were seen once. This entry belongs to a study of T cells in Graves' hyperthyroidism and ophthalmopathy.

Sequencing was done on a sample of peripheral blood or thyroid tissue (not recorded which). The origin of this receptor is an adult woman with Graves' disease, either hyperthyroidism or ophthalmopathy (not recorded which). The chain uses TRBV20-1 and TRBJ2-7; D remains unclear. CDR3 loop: CSASGLQSYEQYF. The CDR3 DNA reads TGCAGTGCTAGTGGTCTGCAGTCCTACGAGCAGTACTTC.